The 23 T cell receptor beta chains below all came from one sample that was sequenced in a study of T cells in Graves' hyperthyroidism and ophthalmopathy. Using RNA transcripts as the source, TCR beta CDR3 regions were amplified. RT-PCR in the first round (using the HTBI primer set) targeted the TCR CDR3. One entry per CDR3 protein, called by TCRdb with MiXCR from the multiplex PCR reads. The sample includes some 270,000 distinct CDR3 sequences, about 25% of them seen just once. Specimen: blood. The source is a woman in her thirties or forties with Graves' ophthalmopathy.

This clonotype was counted many times. This sequence joins TRBV19 and TRBJ2-5; no clear D gene. The germline gives CDR1 LNHDA, CDR2 SQIVND (reference sequence). With 3 bases removed from V and 5 bases from J, the gap between germline ends came to 16 bases. The CDR3 extends over 15 amino acids. CDR3 nucleotides: TGTGCCAGTAGTATCCGGGCTAGTGGGGTTGAGACCCAGTACTTC. Amino acids: CASSIRASGVETQYF.

In this sample, this clonotype turned up many times. V and J are TRBV11-1 and TRBJ1-1; D ambiguous. CDR1 and CDR2 from the germline V gene are SGHAT and FQDESV (reference sequence). V lost 6 bases, J lost 0 bases, and 11 bases lay in between. The CDR3 spans 14 residues. The CDR3 protein is CASSLQLMNTEAFF. The CDR3 DNA reads as TGTGCCAGCAGTCTACAGCTAATGAACACTGAAGCTTTCTTT.

This clonotype showed up just once. One end of the junction varies from germline; a read error may be responsible. The CDR3 region has the DNA TGTGCCAGCAGAGAAGACAGGGGGCGCCACGAGCAGTACTTC. This sequence encodes CASREDRGRHEQYF. V gene TRBV2 combines with J gene TRBJ2-7, with 10 bases lining up with TRBD1. The germline V gene encodes CDR1 SNHLY and CDR2 FYNNEI. The CDR3 loop spans 14 amino acids.

This clonotype was found many times. The J gene is TRBJ1-5, the V gene TRBV2, with 7 bases lining up with TRBD1. CDR3 length equals 14 residues. Germline assignment: CDR1 SNHLY and CDR2 FYNNEI. J was trimmed by 0 bases and V by 6 bases; bases with no gene match: 2. The CDR3, as DNA: TGTGCCAGCAGAGGGGACAGTAGCAATCAGCCCCAGCATTTT. Encoded protein: CASRGDSSNQPQHF.

This clonotype was picked up many times. The chain employs TRBV28 and TRBJ2-7; D possibly corresponds to TRBD2 (5 bases). Trimming pared 5 bases from V and 9 bases from J, leaving 26 bases between. There are 16 residues in the CDR3. Looked up from germline, CDR1 is MDHEN and CDR2 is SYDVKM. CDR3 DNA: TGTGCCAGCAGTCGGTCTACCGGGATACTTTATCGTGGGCAGTACTTC. Its translation is CASSRSTGILYRGQYF.

This clonotype has at least ten counts. The chain has TRBV20-1 and TRBJ1-5; 10 bases agree with TRBD1. The V gene's germline CDR1 is DFQATT and CDR2 SNEGSKA (reference sequence). The CDR3 sequence is 16 residues long. V was clipped by 1 base and J by 5 bases; unmatched bases: 8. Here the CDR3 DNA reads TGCAGTGCTAGAGGTACGACAGGGGGCCCACATCAGCCCCAGCATTTT. The encoded protein is CSARGTTGGPHQPQHF.

This clonotype was seen many times. The chain couples TRBV29-1 to TRBJ2-5; 11 bases match TRBD2. V trimming: 1 base; J trimming: 3 bases; junction bases outside the gene matches: 4. The CDR3 loop spans 15 amino acids. Germline V gene data show CDR1 as SQVTM and CDR2 as ANQGSEA. The CDR3 DNA follows: TGCAGCGTTGAAGTGATGACTAGCGGGGAAGAGACCCAGTACTTC. Translation: CSVEVMTSGEETQYF.

In its sample, this clonotype was seen many times. This sequence joins TRBV7-2 and TRBJ2-7; 8 bases align to TRBD2. This CDR3 spans 15 amino acids. J was trimmed by 0 bases and V by 5 bases; bases with no gene match: 6. The germline gives CDR1 SGHTA, CDR2 FQGNSA. This chain's CDR3 is CASSPLAGSSYEQYF. Here the CDR3 DNA reads TGTGCCAGCAGCCCGTTAGCGGGGAGCTCCTACGAGCAGTACTTC.

V usage is TRBV7-8 and J usage is TRBJ1-1; D gene ambiguous. Between the trimmed V and J ends, which lost 1 base and 2 bases, there was a span of 11 bases. The CDR3 covers 15 residues. The germline V gene has CDR1 SGHVS and CDR2 FQNEAQ. CDR3 residues: CASSLDSDLNTEAFF. In nucleotides, the CDR3 is TGTGCCAGCAGCTTAGACAGCGACCTTAACACTGAAGCTTTCTTT. The full variable domain, with the rest looked up from reference TRBV7-8 and TRBJ1-1, is GAGVSQSPRYKVAKRGQDVALRCDPISGHVSLFWYQQALGQGPEFLTYFQNEAQLDKSGLPSDRFFAERPEGSVSTLKIQRTQQEDSAVYLCASSLDSDLNTEAFFGQGTRLTVV.

The table lists this clonotype with a few counts. J is TRBJ2-2 and V is TRBV27, with D unresolved. Trimming removed 3 bases from V and 0 bases from J, with 8 bases in between. The CDR3 spans 15 residues. Per germline, CDR1 MNHEY and CDR2 SMNVEV (reference sequence). The CDR3 DNA sequence: TGTGCCAGCAGTTTTTTCTATGCGAACACCGGGGAGCTGTTTTTT. Encoded protein: CASSFFYANTGELFF.

The chain has TRBV6-2 or TRBV6-3 and TRBJ1-5; 7 nucleotides line up with TRBD1. The ends lost 5 bases at V and 6 bases at J; junction bases unmatched: 7. This CDR3 spans 14 amino acids. The germline V gene encodes CDR1 MNHEY and CDR2 SVGEGT. As DNA, the CDR3 is TGTGCCAGCAGTCGACAGGGTGAAAGTCAGCCCCAGCATTTT. Encoded protein: CASSRQGESQPQHF.

On this clonotype: A much larger clone differs from this one at a single base, so this may be a read error. This chain joins TRBV27 and TRBJ2-5, with D perhaps TRBD1 (6 bases). CDR1 is MNHEY and CDR2 is SMNVEV in the germline V gene (reference sequence). CDR3 size: 14 residues. The CDR3 spells CAGSLSLGAKTQYF. The CDR3, as DNA: TGTGCCGGCAGTTTGTCGCTGGGGGCAAAGACCCAGTACTTC.

The table lists this clonotype with many counts. The rearrangement links TRBV20-1 to TRBJ2-5; no definite D call. Germline CDR1 DFQATT, CDR2 SNEGSKA (reference sequence). Trimming pared 1 base from V and 3 bases from J, leaving 21 bases between. The CDR3 sequence is 17 residues long. CDR3 sequence (DNA): TGCAGTGCTAGAGCCGAGATCCGTCGCTTAGGAGAAGAGACCCAGTACTTC. It is translated as CSARAEIRRLGEETQYF.

This clonotype was counted at least ten times. J is TRBJ1-1 and V is TRBV6-5, with a weak D call TRBD1 (6 bases). Germline V gene sequence: CDR1 MNHEY, CDR2 SVGAGI. The CDR3 contains 14 residues. V lost 6 bases and J lost 7, with 18 bases in between. For the CDR3, the DNA is TGTGCCAGCAGCCCCGAGGGGGGAAGGTTTGAAGCTTTCTTT. Its protein product is CASSPEGGRFEAFF.

This chain joins TRBV28 and TRBJ1-1; D unresolved. Germline V gene sequence: CDR1 MDHEN, CDR2 SYDVKM. The CDR3 totals 15 residues. Trimming took off 5 bases at V and 1 base at J, with 14 bases between the two ends. The CDR3: CASSLQVARNTEAFF. CDR3 nucleotides: TGTGCCAGCAGTCTACAAGTGGCTAGGAACACTGAAGCTTTCTTT.

Many counts were recorded for this clonotype. V and J are TRBV2 and TRBJ1-5; TRBD1 matches 7 bases. The junction had 4 bases not matched to a gene; V was cut back by 8 bases and J by 3 bases. The CDR3 contains 13 residues. Germline loops: CDR1 SNHLY, CDR2 FYNNEI. CDR3 in DNA: TGTGCCAGCGTAGGACAGGACAATCAGCCCCAGCATTTT. This codes for CASVGQDNQPQHF.

This clonotype was observed at least ten times. The J gene is TRBJ1-2, the V gene TRBV19; 8 positions agree with TRBD1. Unmatched junction bases numbered 8, after V lost 2 bases and J lost 3 bases. CDR1 is LNHDA, CDR2 SQIVND, per germline (reference sequence). The CDR3 contains 16 residues. CDR3 in amino acids: CASSIKGQDLDYGYTF. Here the CDR3 DNA reads TGTGCCAGTAGTATAAAGGGACAGGACCTAGACTATGGCTACACCTTC.

This clonotype was counted at least ten times. The chain employs TRBV27 and TRBJ1-2; 9 nucleotides line up with TRBD1. Germline CDR1 MNHEY, CDR2 SMNVEV (reference sequence). CDR3 length equals 15 residues. V was pared by 5 bases and J by 5 bases, with 9 bases of the junction left unmatched. In DNA form, the CDR3 reads TGTGCCAGCAGTCCAAGGACAGGGGTAGGGTATGGCTACACCTTC. This encodes CASSPRTGVGYGYTF.

This clonotype was observed at least ten times. The chain is built from TRBV9 and TRBJ2-7, with TRBD1 matching 7 bases. V lost 4 bases to trimming and J lost 0 bases; unmatched junction nucleotides: 4. CDR1 is SGDLS and CDR2 is YYNGEE in the germline V gene. There are 14 residues in the CDR3. CDR3 nucleotide sequence: TGTGCCAGCAGCCCCCGGGACAGCTCCTACGAGCAGTACTTC. Translated: CASSPRDSSYEQYF.

Many counts were recorded for this clonotype. The CDR3 DNA follows: TGTGCCAGCAGTGTACAGGGATACGAGCAGTACTTC. It is translated as CASSVQGYEQYF. The V call is TRBV2, the J call TRBJ2-7; D perhaps matches TRBD1 (6 bases). The length of the CDR3 is 12 residues. CDR1 SNHLY and CDR2 FYNNEI come from the germline V gene. Trimming stripped 4 bases from V and 4 bases from J, with 8 bases between.

In this sample, this clonotype turned up many times. The J gene is TRBJ2-5, the V gene TRBV5-1; tentative D call: TRBD1 (5 bases). CDR3 length: 14 residues. Germline loops: CDR1 SGHRS, CDR2 YFSETQ. The V end lost 2 bases, the J end lost 4 bases, and 12 bases lay between the germline ends. Here the CDR3 DNA reads TGCGCCAGCAGCTTCCAGGGTGGGGCAGAGACCCAGTACTTC. Its translation is CASSFQGGAETQYF.

This clonotype appeared a few times. The V gene is TRBV20-1, the J gene TRBJ2-7; 10 bases fit TRBD2. The CDR3 has 15 residues. Per the germline V gene, CDR1 is DFQATT and CDR2 is SNEGSKA (reference sequence). Trimming took 1 base from V and 2 from J; bases not matched to a gene: 5. The CDR3 sequence is CSARASSGSPYEQYF. Here the CDR3 DNA reads TGCAGTGCTAGAGCCTCTAGCGGGAGTCCCTACGAGCAGTACTTC.

This clonotype was detected only a few times. The chain joins TRBV20-1 to TRBJ1-1; 7 nucleotides line up with TRBD1. The V and J ends lost 1 base and 1 base, in that order; junction bases with no gene match: 0. Germline CDR1 and CDR2: DFQATT and SNEGSKA (reference sequence). This CDR3 is built from 13 residues. CDR3 in amino acids: CSARGTGNTEAFF. For the CDR3, the DNA is TGCAGTGCTAGAGGGACAGGGAACACTGAAGCTTTCTTT.